The next 18 T cell receptor beta chains were all read from a single sample in a study of T cells in narcolepsy. Assay used: immunoSEQ multiplex PCR; TCRdb lists only in-frame clones, some missing. Of 25,000 to 35,000 clones listed, 87% are singletons. The sequencing sample was made of memory (CD45RA-) CD4+ T cells from blood. All receptors derive from a human donor in good health.

This sequence joins TRBV6-5 and TRBJ2-6, with D possibly being TRBD1 (5 bases). V lost 10 bases and J 3 bases, leaving 16 bases between the germline ends. The CDR3 has 15 residues. From germline, CDR1 is MNHEY and CDR2 SVGAGI. The CDR3 region has the DNA TGTGCCACCTCAGATAGGGGCGGTGGGGCCAACGTCCTGACTTTC. It yields the protein CATSDRGGGANVLTF.

V is TRBV7-8 and J is TRBJ2-5, with 9 positions matching TRBD2. CDR1 is SGHVS and CDR2 is FQNEAQ in the germline V gene. The junction had 8 bases not matched to a gene; V was cut back by 1 base and J by 5 bases. The CDR3 consists of 16 residues. CDR3 coding DNA: TGTGCCAGCAGCTTAGGGTGGTCTAGCGGGGTGGAGACCCAGTACTTC. Translated, it gives CASSLGWSSGVETQYF.

The CDR3 is CASRRGFSTDTQYF. DNA for the CDR3: TGCGCCAGCAGGAGGGGATTTAGCACAGATACGCAGTATTTT. V and J are TRBV5-1 and TRBJ2-3; D tentatively reads TRBD1 or TRBD2 (5 bases each). This CDR3 is 14 amino acids long. The ends were cut back, 5 bases at V and 0 bases at J, with 10 bases in the middle. Germline CDR1 and CDR2: SGHRS and YFSETQ.

This chain uses TRBV10-3 with TRBJ2-3, with 7 bases lining up with TRBD2. The ends lost 3 bases at V and 6 bases at J; junction bases unmatched: 15. This CDR3 is 17 amino acids long. The germline V gene encodes CDR1 ENHRY and CDR2 SYGVKD. In DNA form, the CDR3 reads TGTGCCATCAGTGACGGGGGTGGCGGGAGAGGATCGGATACGCAGTATTTT. Protein sequence: CAISDGGGGRGSDTQYF.

The genes are TRBV7-8 and TRBJ1-5, with D possibly being TRBD1 (5 bases). The CDR3 sequence is 16 residues long. Trimming removed 5 bases at V and 2 bases at J, with 16 bases between. Per germline, CDR1 SGHVS and CDR2 FQNEAQ. In DNA form, the CDR3 reads TGTGCCAGCAGCCCCTCCGGGGGAAGACGCAATCAGCCCCAGCATTTT. This gives the protein CASSPSGGRRNQPQHF. Together with reference TRBV7-8 and TRBJ1-5, the CDR3 gives the full variable domain: GAGVSQSPRYKVAKRGQDVALRCDPISGHVSLFWYQQALGQGPEFLTYFQNEAQLDKSGLPSDRFFAERPEGSVSTLKIQRTQQEDSAVYLCASSPSGGRRNQPQHFGDGTRLSIL.

This chain joins TRBV19 and TRBJ2-5; TRBD2 might be the D (5 bases). The ends were cut back, 1 base at V and 5 bases at J, with 8 bases in the middle. There are 13 residues in the CDR3. Germline CDR1 LNHDA, CDR2 SQIVND (reference sequence). CDR3 residues: CASSIGQRETQYF. The CDR3 DNA reads TGTGCCAGTAGTATAGGTCAGCGGGAGACCCAGTACTTC.

V and J are TRBV30 and TRBJ1-2; TRBD1 agrees at 7 bases. Germline CDR1 is GTSNPN and CDR2 is SVGIG (reference sequence). V was clipped by 7 bases and J by 6 bases; unmatched bases: 8. The CDR3 totals 12 residues. CDR3 sequence: CAYRQGVDGYTF. The DNA for the CDR3 is TGTGCCTATCGACAGGGAGTCGATGGCTACACCTTC. Using reference TRBV30 and TRBJ1-2 for the parts outside the CDR3, the full variable domain is SQTIHQWPATLVQPVGSPLSLECTVEGTSNPNLYWYRQAAGRGLQLLFYSVGIGQISSEVPQNLSASRPQDRQFILSSKKLLLSDSGFYLCAYRQGVDGYTFGSGTRLTVV.

The chain couples TRBV18 to TRBJ1-2; no definite D call. Germline V CDR1 and CDR2: KGHSH, LQKENI. This CDR3 region has 15 residues. The V end lost 1 base, the J end lost 7 bases, and 16 bases lay between the germline ends. The CDR3 DNA sequence: TGTGCCAGCTCACCACTTTCCGGACCGGGCGGTGGCTACACCTTC. Its translation: CASSPLSGPGGGYTF. The full variable domain, completed using reference TRBV18 and TRBJ1-2, is NAGVMQNPRHLVRRRGQEARLRCSPMKGHSHVYWYRQLPEEGLKFMVYLQKENIIDESGMPKERFSAEFPKEGPSILRIQQVVRGDSAAYFCASSPLSGPGGGYTFGSGTRLTVV.

This chain uses TRBV25-1 with TRBJ2-3; D is ambiguous. The CDR3 spans 11 residues. The V end was cut by 3 bases, the J end by 3 bases, with 1 base between. The germline gives CDR1 MGHDK, CDR2 SYGVNS. CDR3 amino acids: CASSETDTQYF. In DNA form, the CDR3 reads TGTGCCAGCAGTGAGACAGATACGCAGTATTTT.

The gene calls are TRBV2 and TRBJ1-5; possible D gene TRBD1, 5 bases. The CDR3 contains 16 residues. Looked up from germline, CDR1 is SNHLY and CDR2 is FYNNEI. With 7 bases removed from V and 9 bases from J, the gap between germline ends came to 25 bases. The CDR3 coding sequence is TGTGCCAGCAACGGGGGTTGGGGCCCGCGCGGGGGGCCCCAGCATTTT. It encodes CASNGGWGPRGGPQHF. Supplemented by reference TRBV2 and TRBJ1-5, the full variable domain reads EPEVTQTPSHQVTQMGQEVILRCVPISNHLYFYWYRQILGQKVEFLVSFYNNEISEKSEIFDDQFSVERPDGSNFTLKIRSTKLEDSAMYFCASNGGWGPRGGPQHFGDGTRLSIL.

The chain carries TRBV18 and TRBJ2-2; 9 nucleotides agree with TRBD2. The CDR3 runs to 16 residues. V dropped 1 base and J dropped 5; count of bases not matched to a gene: 5. CDR1 is KGHSH and CDR2 is LQKENI in the germline V gene. This CDR3 is CASSPLVAGETGELFF. CDR3 coding DNA: TGTGCCAGCTCACCACTGGTAGCGGGGGAGACCGGGGAGCTGTTTTTT.

This clone came up once. V usage is TRBV9 and J usage is TRBJ1-3; 9 bases line up with TRBD1. With V trimmed by 3 bases and J by 3 bases, 7 bases remained unmatched. Per the germline V gene, CDR1 is SGDLS and CDR2 is YYNGEE. The CDR3 covers 16 residues. CDR3 protein: CASSDSGQGGGNTIYF. The CDR3 DNA reads as TGTGCCAGCAGCGATTCGGGACAGGGAGGTGGAAACACCATATATTTT.

The V and J genes are TRBV7-9 and TRBJ2-5, with a weak D call TRBD2 (6 bases). Trimming removed 4 bases from V and 1 base from J, with 13 bases in between. The CDR3 extends over 15 amino acids. Per the germline V gene, CDR1 is SEHNR and CDR2 is FQNEAQ (reference sequence). The CDR3, as DNA: TGTGCCAGCAGCTCCAGCCAGGGAGGCCAAGAGACCCAGTACTTC. Amino acids: CASSSSQGGQETQYF.

The chain has TRBV29-1 and TRBJ2-5, with 10 bases fitting TRBD2. CDR3 size: 12 residues. Looked up from germline, CDR1 is SQVTM and CDR2 is ANQGSEA. V shed 6 bases and J 13 bases; nucleotides not matched to a gene: 11. The CDR3 reads CSVHSGGPARYF. Here the CDR3 DNA reads TGCAGCGTCCATAGCGGGGGGCCCGCCCGGTACTTC. Based on the CDR3 plus reference TRBV29-1 and TRBJ2-5, the full variable domain is SAVISQKPSRDICQRGTSLTIQCQVDSQVTMMFWYRQQPGQSLTLIATANQGSEATYESGFVIDKFPISRPNLTFSTLTVSNMSPEDSSIYLCSVHSGGPARYFGPGTRLLVL.

This clone has more than one count but fewer than ten. The genes are TRBV4-2 and TRBJ1-1, with 7 bases matching TRBD1. CDR1 LGHNA and CDR2 YNFKEQ come from the germline V gene. J lost 3 bases, V lost 3 bases, and 7 bases had no gene match. CDR3 length: 15 residues. The CDR3 DNA sequence: TGTGCCAGCAGCCAGCCTAACAGGGGAGACACTGAAGCTTTCTTT. Translated, it gives CASSQPNRGDTEAFF.

The chain employs TRBV7-3 and TRBJ1-1; possible D gene TRBD1, 5 bases. This CDR3 contains 14 residues. Deletions cut 5 bases from V and 5 bases from J, with 15 bases between. CDR1 and CDR2 from the germline V gene are SGHTA and FQGTGA. Written as DNA, the CDR3 is TGTGCCAGCAGCCGGGAGGCAGGGCGTACTGAAGCTTTCTTT. It is translated as CASSREAGRTEAFF.

CDR3 nucleotide sequence: TGTGCCAGTAGTCAGGGACCCCAGTTCAATCAGCCCCAGCATTTT. Translating it yields CASSQGPQFNQPQHF. The V and J genes are TRBV19 and TRBJ1-5, with D possibly TRBD1 on 5 matching bases. Germline CDR1 LNHDA, CDR2 SQIVND (reference sequence). V was shortened by 5 bases and J by 3 bases, with 14 bases between the two germline ends. There are 15 residues in the CDR3.

The CDR3 sequence is CASRGTGGGETQYF. CDR3 nucleotide sequence: TGTGCCAGCAGAGGGACAGGGGGCGGCGAGACCCAGTACTTC. The V and J genes are TRBV2 and TRBJ2-5, with 12 nucleotides matching TRBD1. Trimming at V came to 6 bases and at J to 5 bases, leaving 4 bases not matched to a gene. The CDR3 totals 14 residues. CDR1 SNHLY and CDR2 FYNNEI come from the germline V gene.